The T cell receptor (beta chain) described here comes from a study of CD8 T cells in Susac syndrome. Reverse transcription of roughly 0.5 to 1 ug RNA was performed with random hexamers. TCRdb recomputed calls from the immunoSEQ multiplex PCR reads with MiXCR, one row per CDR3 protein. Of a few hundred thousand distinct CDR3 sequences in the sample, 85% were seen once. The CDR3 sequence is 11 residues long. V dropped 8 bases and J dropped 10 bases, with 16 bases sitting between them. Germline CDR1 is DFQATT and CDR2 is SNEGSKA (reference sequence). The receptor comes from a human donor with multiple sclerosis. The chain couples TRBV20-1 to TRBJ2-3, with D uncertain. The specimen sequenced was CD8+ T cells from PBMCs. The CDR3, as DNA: TGCAGTCCCGAGACCCCGATGGCGCAGTATTTT. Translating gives CSPETPMAQYF.